The rows below give T cell receptor beta chains drawn from one sample of a study of T cells after yellow fever vaccination. TCRdb independently ran MiXCR on the 5' RACE reads; one entry per CDR3 protein. The repertoire holds around 340,000 distinct CDR3 sequences, with about an eighth as singletons. Material: CD4+ T cells sorted from PBMCs, obtained 15 days after the yellow fever booster vaccination. Receptor source: a man aged 18 to 35 who received the YFV17D yellow fever vaccine. The CDR3 runs from the conserved cysteine through the conserved F or W. A D gene is named only where the DNA matches it firmly. Size is omitted from some rows. Given values are once, few, many or a class for expanded clones.

abundance: .; j_gene: TRBJ1-2; v_gene: TRBV5-1; d_gene: .; CDR3nt: TGCGCCAGCAGCGAATGGAGAGGGGTCGGAGGCTACACCTTC; CDR3aa: CASSEWRGVGGYTF
abundance: .; j_gene: TRBJ2-7; v_gene: TRBV7-2; d_gene: TRBD2; CDR3nt: TGTGCCAGCAGCTTAGGTCAGCGGGGGCCTCTCTACGAGCAGTACTTC; CDR3aa: CASSLGQRGPLYEQYF
abundance: many; j_gene: TRBJ2-3; v_gene: TRBV10-3; d_gene: .; CDR3nt: TGTGCCATCAGTGAGTCGGTCCGCGCAGATACGCAGTATTTT; CDR3aa: CAISESVRADTQYF
abundance: .; j_gene: TRBJ2-2; v_gene: TRBV6-6; d_gene: TRBD2; CDR3nt: TGTGCCAGCAGTAATAGCGGGGGGCGAACCGGGGAGCTGTTTTTT; CDR3aa: CASSNSGGRTGELFF
abundance: few; j_gene: TRBJ2-6; v_gene: TRBV7-2; d_gene: TRBD1; CDR3nt: TGTGCCAGCACCCGGACAGGGAGCTCTGGGGCCAACGTCCTGACTTTC; CDR3aa: CASTRTGSSGANVLTF
abundance: .; j_gene: TRBJ1-1; v_gene: TRBV5-1; d_gene: .; CDR3nt: TGCGCCAGCAGCGATCCACAGGGTGGGGACACTGAAGCTTTCTTT; CDR3aa: CASSDPQGGDTEAFF
abundance: .; j_gene: TRBJ1-3; v_gene: TRBV5-1; d_gene: .; CDR3nt: TGCGCCAGCAGCTTGGGTCCCGACTCTGGAAACACCATATATTTT; CDR3aa: CASSLGPDSGNTIYF
abundance: .; j_gene: TRBJ1-1; v_gene: TRBV18; d_gene: .; CDR3nt: TGTGCCAGCTCACCACCGGAGGGGCGGAACACTGAAGCTTTCTTT; CDR3aa: CASSPPEGRNTEAFF
abundance: .; j_gene: TRBJ1-5; v_gene: TRBV5-5; d_gene: .; CDR3nt: TGTGCCAGCAGTACCGGGACAAATAGCAATCAGCCCCAGCATTTT; CDR3aa: CASSTGTNSNQPQHF
abundance: few; j_gene: TRBJ2-5; v_gene: TRBV20-1; d_gene: .; CDR3nt: TGCAGTGCTGATGACAGGATGAGAAGAGAGACCCAGTACTTC; CDR3aa: CSADDRMRRETQYF
abundance: few; j_gene: TRBJ2-2; v_gene: TRBV20-1; d_gene: TRBD2; CDR3nt: TGCAGTGCTTTGCGCGGGGGTACGAACACCGGGGAGCTGTTTTTT; CDR3aa: CSALRGGTNTGELFF